Below are 30 T cell receptor beta chains sequenced from a single sample in a study of blood T cell repertoires in COVID-19. Some clones are missing from TCRdb's copy, which holds only in-frame ones; the method was immunoSEQ multiplex PCR. This sample has around 350,000 clones, with around 86% found just once. Sequencing was done on a sample of peripheral blood. The receptors stem from a human donor in a cohort sampled during active COVID-19.

The chain links TRBV12-3 or TRBV12-4 to TRBJ2-2; tentative D call: TRBD2 (6 bases). CDR3 length equals 13 residues. V was cut by 2 bases and J by 5 bases, with 6 bases left in between. The CDR3 DNA reads TGTGCCAGCAGTTTACGGGAGACCGGGGAGCTGTTTTTT. Its translation: CASSLRETGELFF.

This chain links TRBV6-1 with TRBJ2-7, with 15 bases lining up with TRBD2. The CDR3 totals 16 residues. CDR1 is MNHNS and CDR2 is SASEGT in the germline V gene. V trimming: 4 bases; J trimming: 6 bases; junction bases outside the gene matches: 7. CDR3 sequence reads: CASSGGTSGRLGEQYF. In DNA, the CDR3 is TGTGCCAGCAGTGGGGGGACTAGCGGGAGGTTAGGCGAGCAGTACTTC.

The CDR3 coding sequence is TGTGCCAGCAGCATCAGGGTGGGGTTGCCTGAAGCTTTCTTT. Translation: CASSIRVGLPEAFF. The chain uses TRBV11-2 and TRBJ1-1; a weak D match, TRBD1 (5 bases). Per the germline V gene, CDR1 is SGHAT and CDR2 is FQNNGV. The germline V and J ends were trimmed by 5 bases and 6 bases, with 16 bases remaining between them. This CDR3 contains 14 residues. Variable domain in full (rest from reference TRBV11-2 and TRBJ1-1): EAGVAQSPRYKIIEKRQSVAFWCNPISGHATLYWYQQILGQGPKLLIQFQNNGVVDDSQLPKDRFSAERLKGVDSTLKIQPAKLEDSAVYLCASSIRVGLPEAFFGQGTRLTVV.

The V and J genes are TRBV7-6 and TRBJ2-2; no clear D gene. This CDR3 region has 16 residues. Between the trimmed V and J ends, which lost 1 base and 1 base, there was a span of 10 bases. From germline, CDR1 is SGHVS and CDR2 FNYEAQ. The CDR3 loop reads CASSLDFGQNTGELFF. DNA for the CDR3: TGTGCCAGCAGCTTAGACTTTGGGCAGAACACCGGGGAGCTGTTTTTT.

The rearrangement uses TRBV5-4 and TRBJ1-2; 8 nucleotides match TRBD1. The J segment lost 3 bases and the V segment lost 0 bases, leaving 4 bases of the junction unmatched. The CDR3 totals 15 residues. Per germline, CDR1 SGHNT and CDR2 YYREEE (reference sequence). CDR3: CASSLGPGGDYGYTF. The CDR3 DNA follows: TGTGCCAGCAGCTTGGGTCCAGGGGGCGACTATGGCTACACCTTC.

This sequence joins TRBV19 and TRBJ1-5; D ambiguous. This CDR3 comprises 13 residues. Trimming shortened V by 2 bases and J by 5 bases, and 7 bases separated the two germline ends. Germline V gene data show CDR1 as LNHDA and CDR2 as SQIVND (reference sequence). The CDR3 DNA reads TGTGCCAGTAGTATAACCCTAGATCAGCCCCAGCATTTT. The encoded protein is CASSITLDQPQHF.

This rearrangement joins TRBV5-5 to TRBJ1-3; D unresolved. Trimming shortened V by 5 bases and J by 0 bases, and 12 bases separated the two germline ends. The CDR3 sequence is 15 residues long. CDR1 is SGHKS, CDR2 YYEKEE, per germline (reference sequence). The DNA for the CDR3 is TGTGCCAGCAGTTTCAGGTTATCCTCTGGAAACACCATATATTTT. This gives the protein CASSFRLSSGNTIYF. Supplemented by reference TRBV5-5 and TRBJ1-3, the full variable domain reads DAGVTQSPTHLIKTRGQQVTLRCSPISGHKSVSWYQQVLGQGPQFIFQYYEKEERGRGNFPDRFSARQFPNYSSELNVNALLLGDSALYLCASSFRLSSGNTIYFGEGSWLTVV.

The chain couples TRBV15 to TRBJ2-2, with 7 nucleotides matching TRBD2. The V gene's germline CDR1 is LNHNV and CDR2 YYDKDF (reference sequence). The CDR3 runs 16 residues. Trimming at V came to 1 base and at J to 2 bases, leaving 4 bases not matched to a gene. DNA of the CDR3: TGTGCCACCAGCAGAGGGGCGGGAGAAAACACCGGGGAGCTGTTTTTT. This sequence encodes CATSRGAGENTGELFF.

The genes are TRBV28 and TRBJ2-5; 11 bases line up with TRBD1. CDR1 and CDR2 from the germline V gene are MDHEN and SYDVKM. This CDR3 is 18 amino acids long. V lost 4 bases to trimming and J lost 3 bases; unmatched junction nucleotides: 13. As DNA, the CDR3 is TGTGCCAGCAGTTCGACAACCGGGACAGGGGGAACCGAAGAGACCCAGTACTTC. It yields the protein CASSSTTGTGGTEETQYF.

This clone was found a few times. V is TRBV28 and J is TRBJ2-3; no reliable D call. Germline assignment: CDR1 MDHEN and CDR2 SYDVKM. Trimming removed 3 bases at V and 2 bases at J, with 9 bases between. The CDR3 spans 14 residues. As DNA, the CDR3 is TGTGCCAGCAGTTTGTGGCAGATCACAGATACGCAGTATTTT. This sequence encodes CASSLWQITDTQYF.

The chain couples TRBV10-3 to TRBJ1-6; D is undetermined. Between the trimmed V and J ends, which lost 2 bases and 4 bases, there was a span of 6 bases. CDR1 and CDR2 from the germline V gene are ENHRY and SYGVKD. The CDR3 loop spans 14 amino acids. CDR3 DNA: TGTGCCATCAGTGAGGGGCAGTATAATTCACCCCTCCACTTT. Amino acid sequence: CAISEGQYNSPLHF.

The chain uses TRBV7-9 and TRBJ1-2; TRBD1 matches at 9 bases. The CDR3 runs to 14 residues. V was clipped by 5 bases and J by 3 bases; unmatched bases: 4. Germline-derived CDR1 and CDR2 are SEHNR and FQNEAQ (reference sequence). The CDR3 DNA reads TGTGCCAGCAGCCCGCGACAGGGGGACTATGGCTACACCTTC. As protein: CASSPRQGDYGYTF.

The chain couples TRBV5-1 to TRBJ2-3; tentatively, D is TRBD2 (5 bases). The CDR3 sequence is 15 residues long. The germline V gene encodes CDR1 SGHRS and CDR2 YFSETQ. V was shortened by 0 bases and J by 2 bases, with 10 bases between the two germline ends. The CDR3 nucleotides read TGCGCCAGCAGCTTGGAAGGGCGGGTCACAGATACGCAGTATTTT. Translated: CASSLEGRVTDTQYF. The full variable domain, completed using reference TRBV5-1 and TRBJ2-3, is KAGVTQTPRYLIKTRGQQVTLSCSPISGHRSVSWYQQTPGQGLQFLFEYFSETQRNKGNFPGRFSGRQFSNSRSEMNVSTLELGDSALYLCASSLEGRVTDTQYFGPGTRLTVL.

This clone was seen just once. This chain uses TRBV27 with TRBJ2-7, with 8 bases that match TRBD1. Germline CDR1 reads MNHEY; CDR2 reads SMNVEV (reference sequence). J was trimmed by 0 bases and V by 3 bases; bases with no gene match: 1. This CDR3 has 14 residues. The CDR3 protein is CASSLDRASYEQYF. In DNA, the CDR3 is TGTGCCAGCAGTTTGGACAGGGCCTCCTACGAGCAGTACTTC.

This chain joins TRBV7-2 and TRBJ1-1, with 8 bases lining up with TRBD1. With 4 bases clipped from V and 6 bases from J, the junction kept 7 bases outside the gene matches. Germline-derived CDR1 and CDR2 are SGHTA and FQGNSA. The CDR3 length is 14 residues. This chain's CDR3 is CASSSRTGRSEAFF. The CDR3 DNA follows: TGTGCCAGCAGCTCCAGGACAGGGAGATCTGAAGCTTTCTTT.

V gene TRBV28 combines with J gene TRBJ1-4; maybe TRBD1 (5 bases). From germline, CDR1 is MDHEN and CDR2 SYDVKM. Trimming pared 7 bases from V and 0 bases from J, leaving 15 bases between. CDR3 length: 16 amino acids. The CDR3 loop is CASTVGGLATNEKLFF. CDR3 nucleotides: TGTGCCAGCACCGTGGGGGGACTTGCAACTAATGAAAAACTGTTTTTT.

V usage is TRBV6-5 and J usage is TRBJ2-1, with TRBD2 as a possible D gene (5 bases). The V end was cut by 2 bases, the J end by 4 bases, with 15 bases between. Germline CDR1 reads MNHEY; CDR2 reads SVGAGI. The CDR3 length is 16 residues. In DNA form, the CDR3 reads TGTGCCAGCAGTTACCTCGTGGGAGAAGGTTACAATGAGCAGTTCTTC. It is translated as CASSYLVGEGYNEQFF.

The chain uses TRBV27 and TRBJ2-7, with TRBD1 matching 7 bases. The CDR3 length is 15 residues. Trimming removed 4 bases from V and 2 bases from J; junction bases left unmatched: 8. The germline CDR1 and CDR2 sequences are MNHEY and SMNVEV (reference sequence). In DNA, the CDR3 is TGTGCCAGCAGTTGGCAGGGGGTTGGTACCTACGAGCAGTACTTC. Residues: CASSWQGVGTYEQYF.

The chain couples TRBV6-6 to TRBJ1-5; possible D gene TRBD1, 5 bases. Trimming pared 5 bases from V and 5 bases from J, leaving 16 bases between. This CDR3 comprises 15 residues. Germline V gene sequence: CDR1 MNHNY, CDR2 SVGAGI (reference sequence). In DNA form, the CDR3 reads TGTGCCAGCAGTCCGAGAGGCCGGGGGGATCAGCCCCAGCATTTT. Translating gives CASSPRGRGDQPQHF.

The V gene is TRBV6-4, the J gene TRBJ1-1, with unresolved D. Germline V gives CDR1 MRHNA, CDR2 SNTAGT. The CDR3 has 13 residues. Between the trimmed V and J ends, which lost 4 bases and 5 bases, there was a span of 11 bases. CDR3 protein: CASSAYKETEAFF. In DNA, the CDR3 is TGTGCCAGCAGTGCTTATAAAGAGACTGAAGCTTTCTTT.

CDR3 sequence: CATSAPGTPSNQPQHF. CDR3 bases: TGTGCCACCAGTGCGCCCGGGACACCTAGCAATCAGCCCCAGCATTTT. The chain links TRBV24-1 to TRBJ1-5, with a possible D match to TRBD1 (6 bases). CDR1 and CDR2 (germline): KGHDR, SFDVKD. The V and J ends lost 5 bases and 0 bases respectively, with 13 bases between them. The CDR3 runs 16 residues.

Here the CDR3 DNA reads TGTGCCAGCAGAGGGGAATTCAGTTCACCCCTCCACTTT. It codes for CASRGEFSSPLHF. This chain links TRBV6-5 with TRBJ1-6; a weak D match, TRBD1 (5 bases). Trimming took off 6 bases at V and 9 bases at J, with 12 bases between the two ends. This CDR3 has 13 amino acids. The germline V gene has CDR1 MNHEY and CDR2 SVGAGI.

V is TRBV28 and J is TRBJ1-1; D is perhaps TRBD1 (6 bases). The CDR3 spans 17 residues. V gave up 4 bases and J gave up 3 bases, with 21 bases separating them. Per the germline V gene, CDR1 is MDHEN and CDR2 is SYDVKM. The CDR3, as DNA: TGTGCCAGCAGTTCAGGACAGACGAATGACGCCGACACTGAAGCTTTCTTT. Amino acids: CASSSGQTNDADTEAFF.

This sequence joins TRBV19 and TRBJ1-5; 7 positions match TRBD1. From germline, CDR1 is LNHDA and CDR2 SQIVND (reference sequence). The junction had 2 bases not matched to a gene; V was cut back by 8 bases and J by 1 base. The length of the CDR3 is 13 residues. The CDR3 is CASGQASNQPQHF. The CDR3, as DNA: TGTGCCAGTGGACAGGCAAGCAATCAGCCCCAGCATTTT.

The gene calls are TRBV9 and TRBJ2-4; 9 bases are shared with TRBD1. Germline values: CDR1 SGDLS, CDR2 YYNGEE. Unmatched junction bases numbered 10, after V lost 5 bases and J lost 10 bases. This CDR3 contains 14 residues. The CDR3 region is CASSETGTGTIQYF. DNA of the CDR3: TGTGCCAGCAGTGAAACCGGGACAGGGACGATTCAGTACTTC.

The chain combines TRBV11-2 with TRBJ1-2, with D tentatively TRBD1 (5 bases). The CDR3 is 14 amino acids. Germline V lookup: CDR1 SGHAT, CDR2 FQNNGV. V gave up 2 bases and J gave up 3 bases, with 10 bases separating them. Here the CDR3 DNA reads TGTGCCAGCAGCTTAAGCAGGGCGGACTATGGCTACACCTTC. Its protein is CASSLSRADYGYTF.

The rearrangement links TRBV4-1 to TRBJ1-4, with a tentative D call TRBD1 (5 bases). From germline, CDR1 is MGHRA and CDR2 YSYEKL. The CDR3 has 14 residues. The germline V and J ends were trimmed by 2 bases and 11 bases, with 15 bases remaining between them. The CDR3 bases are TGCGCCAGCAGCCAACTTGCAGGGCTGGAGAAACTGTTTTTT. It specifies CASSQLAGLEKLFF.

The chain joins TRBV4-1 to TRBJ2-1, with D perhaps matching TRBD2 (6 bases). The CDR3 runs to 16 residues. Germline V gene sequence: CDR1 MGHRA, CDR2 YSYEKL. The V and J ends lost 4 bases and 2 bases respectively, with 15 bases between them. The CDR3 sequence is CASSLEGRGAYNEQFF. CDR3 in DNA: TGCGCCAGCAGCCTGGAGGGTAGAGGGGCCTACAATGAGCAGTTCTTC.

This chain uses TRBV5-4 with TRBJ2-3, with 8 nucleotides matching TRBD2. Per the germline V gene, CDR1 is SGHNT and CDR2 is YYREEE (reference sequence). There are 15 residues in the CDR3. The V and J ends lost 0 bases and 5 bases, in that order; junction bases with no gene match: 5. The chain's CDR3 is CASSLAGGARDTQYF. In DNA, the CDR3 is TGTGCCAGCAGCTTGGCCGGGGGGGCCCGAGATACGCAGTATTTT.

This clone appeared a single time. The gene calls are TRBV18 and TRBJ2-7; 10 nucleotides match TRBD1. J was trimmed by 10 bases and V by 2 bases; bases with no gene match: 5. This CDR3 spans 13 amino acids. Germline V CDR1 and CDR2: KGHSH, LQKENI. The DNA for the CDR3 is TGTGCCAGCTCACCAACGGGGACAGGGGTACAGTACTTC. Protein: CASSPTGTGVQYF.